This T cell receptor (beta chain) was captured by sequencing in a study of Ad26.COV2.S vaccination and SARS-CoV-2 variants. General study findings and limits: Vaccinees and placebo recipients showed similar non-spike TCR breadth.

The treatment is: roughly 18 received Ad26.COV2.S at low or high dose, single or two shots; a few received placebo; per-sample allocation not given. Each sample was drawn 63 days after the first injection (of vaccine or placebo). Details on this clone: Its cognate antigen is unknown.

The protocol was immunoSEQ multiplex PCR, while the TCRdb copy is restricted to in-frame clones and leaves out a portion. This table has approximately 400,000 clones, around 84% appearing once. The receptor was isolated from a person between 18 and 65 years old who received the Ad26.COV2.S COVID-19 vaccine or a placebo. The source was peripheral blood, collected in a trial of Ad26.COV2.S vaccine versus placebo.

CDR3: CASSRTSSYEQYF. CDR3 DNA sequence: TGTGCCAGCAGTCGTACTAGCAGCTACGAGCAGTACTTC. This sequence joins TRBV12-3 or TRBV12-4 and TRBJ2-7, with D possibly TRBD2 on 6 matching bases. This CDR3 contains 13 residues. Trimming removed 5 bases at V and 3 bases at J, with 11 bases between.